This T cell receptor (beta chain) was recorded in a study of beta chain features in type 1 diabetes. Regarding the study as a whole: Any PCR bias toward short templates would affect both groups alike. Shorter TCRB CDR3s, moderately but significantly so, marked every one of the four CD4+ subsets in Type 1 diabetes patients.

The CDR3 runs to 14 residues. The germline CDR1 and CDR2 sequences are MDHEN and SYDVKM. The V end lost 4 bases, the J end lost 3 bases, and 7 bases lay between the germline ends. Every single donor gave one heparinised blood draw, and these averaged about 116 mL. Purity exceeding 95% was reached by all sorted populations. The authors reverse transcribed all of the isolated RNA, so sequencing captured expressed TCRB transcripts. About 3.57 million reads per sample were averaged for naive, central memory and regulatory samples. Assay used: immunoSEQ multiplex PCR; TCRdb lists only in-frame clones, some missing. The sample consists of 300,000 or so clones, about 13% of them appearing once. For this clone: Its specificity is unknown. The sample contains more than one DNA sequence encoding this CDR3.

The V and J genes are TRBV28 and TRBJ2-6, with unresolved D. The sample was naive CD4+ T cells from blood. The source is a man aged 25-45 years with type 1 diabetes. CDR3 sequence reads: CASSSRVGANVLTF. The CDR3 nucleotides are TGTGCCAGCAGTTCGAGAGTTGGGGCCAACGTCCTGACTTTC.